These 16 T cell receptor beta chains were all obtained from the same sample, sequenced in a study of T cell responses to AZD1222 COVID-19 vaccine. Sequencing was performed with immunoSEQ multiplex PCR; in TCRdb, only in-frame clones are kept and a portion is missing. There are approximately 170,000 clones in the sample; about 92% occur only once, and around 1% lies in the top ten. The material sequenced was peripheral blood, taken 28 days after the second AZD1222 dose. Receptors originate from an adult who received the AZD1222 COVID-19 vaccine.

V usage is TRBV30 and J usage is TRBJ1-1; possible D gene TRBD1, 6 bases. Germline lookup yields CDR1 GTSNPN and CDR2 SVGIG (reference sequence). CDR3 length: 17 amino acids. V lost 4 bases to trimming and J lost 5 bases, with 26 bases between them. For the CDR3, the DNA is TGTGCCTGGACACTCCGGACCCCCCAGGGGCGACGGACTGAAGCTTTCTTT. It translates to CAWTLRTPQGRRTEAFF.

The chain carries TRBV19 and TRBJ1-5; 9 nucleotides match TRBD1. The CDR3 runs to 16 residues. The V and J ends lost 6 bases and 8 bases, in that order; junction bases with no gene match: 14. The germline CDR1 and CDR2 sequences are LNHDA and SQIVND (reference sequence). The CDR3, as DNA: TGTGCCAGTAGGGGTCGGCCACAGGGGGCGTGGGAGCCCCAGCATTTT. Translated, it gives CASRGRPQGAWEPQHF.

The chain recombines TRBV5-1 with TRBJ1-2; 7 positions agree with TRBD1. From germline, CDR1 is SGHRS and CDR2 YFSETQ. With V trimmed by 0 bases and J by 5 bases, 10 bases remained unmatched. The CDR3 is 16 residues long. CDR3 bases: TGCGCCAGCAGCTTGGGTCCGACACAGGGGTGGTATGGCTACACCTTC. It translates to CASSLGPTQGWYGYTF.

The chain is built from TRBV5-6 and TRBJ2-7, with D perhaps TRBD1 (6 bases). Germline values: CDR1 SGHDT, CDR2 YYEEEE. With 5 bases removed from V and 5 bases from J, the gap between germline ends came to 11 bases. This CDR3 has 12 residues. This CDR3 reads CASSTGTHEQYF. The CDR3 DNA reads as TGTGCCAGCAGTACAGGGACCCACGAGCAGTACTTC.

The chain's CDR3 is CASSYSLAANYNEQFF. The CDR3, as DNA: TGTGCCAGCAGTTACTCGTTAGCGGCAAACTACAATGAGCAGTTCTTC. The V call is TRBV6-5, the J call TRBJ2-1; possible D gene TRBD2, 6 bases. Trimming pared 0 bases from V and 3 bases from J, leaving 12 bases between. The V gene's germline CDR1 is MNHEY and CDR2 SVGAGI. This CDR3 is 16 amino acids long.

The CDR3 spells CASTRSLQETQYF. CDR3 DNA sequence: TGTGCCAGCACCAGGAGTCTCCAAGAGACCCAGTACTTC. V is TRBV2 and J is TRBJ2-5; no firm D call. This CDR3 has 13 residues. V lost 7 bases and J 1 base, leaving 10 bases between the germline ends. Germline-derived CDR1 and CDR2 are SNHLY and FYNNEI.

The chain combines TRBV5-1 with TRBJ2-7; D unresolved. Germline CDR1 SGHRS, CDR2 YFSETQ. Trimming left V 0 bases short and J 0 bases short, with 10 bases between. CDR3 length: 15 amino acids. CDR3 sequence: CASSLVGRSSYEQYF. CDR3 DNA: TGCGCCAGCAGCTTGGTTGGCAGGAGCTCCTACGAGCAGTACTTC.

The chain uses TRBV30 and TRBJ1-1; D may be TRBD1 (5 bases). V lost 4 bases and J lost 1, with 10 bases in between. Germline CDR1 and CDR2: GTSNPN and SVGIG (reference sequence). The CDR3 is made up of 13 amino acids. The CDR3 loop is CAWKFQGNTEAFF. In DNA, the CDR3 is TGTGCCTGGAAATTTCAGGGGAACACTGAAGCTTTCTTT.

The J gene is TRBJ1-6, the V gene TRBV18, with D perhaps matching TRBD1 (5 bases). The CDR3 extends over 14 amino acids. The germline V gene encodes CDR1 KGHSH and CDR2 LQKENI. Trimming cost V 2 bases and J 9 bases, with 11 bases left between them. In DNA, the CDR3 is TGTGCCAGCTCACCAGGGGAAGGGGTTTCACCCCTCCACTTT. It codes for CASSPGEGVSPLHF.

V is TRBV7-6 and J is TRBJ2-7; D possibly corresponds to TRBD1 (5 bases). This CDR3 has 14 amino acids. Germline CDR1 SGHVS, CDR2 FNYEAQ. V lost 2 bases and J lost 0, with 8 bases in between. The CDR3 nucleotides read TGTGCCAGCAGCTTATACAGGTTCTCCTACGAGCAGTACTTC. Its translation: CASSLYRFSYEQYF. Together with reference TRBV7-6 and TRBJ2-7, the CDR3 gives the full variable domain: GAGVSQSPRYKVTKRGQDVALRCDPISGHVSLYWYRQALGQGPEFLTYFNYEAQQDKSGLPNDRFSAERPEGSISTLTIQRTEQRDSAMYRCASSLYRFSYEQYFGPGTRLTVT.

V usage is TRBV19 and J usage is TRBJ1-1; D is uncertain. The CDR3 covers 12 residues. V shed 5 bases and J shed 7 bases, with 11 bases lying between them. The V gene's germline CDR1 is LNHDA and CDR2 SQIVND (reference sequence). The CDR3 region is CASSSVDLEAFF. CDR3 bases: TGTGCCAGTAGTTCCGTCGACCTTGAAGCTTTCTTT. Looking up the rest from reference TRBV19 and TRBJ1-1 gives the full variable domain: DGGITQSPKYLFRKEGQNVTLSCEQNLNHDAMYWYRQDPGQGLRLIYYSQIVNDFQKGDIAEGYSVSREKKESFPLTVTSAQKNPTAFYLCASSSVDLEAFFGQGTRLTVV.

The chain has TRBV4-2 and TRBJ2-5, with 9 nucleotides matching TRBD1. CDR1 is LGHNA and CDR2 is YNFKEQ in the germline V gene. Trimming took 3 bases from V and 1 from J; bases not matched to a gene: 6. There are 16 residues in the CDR3. The CDR3 here is CASSHMGQGTQETQYF. The CDR3 bases are TGTGCCAGCAGCCACATGGGACAGGGAACCCAAGAGACCCAGTACTTC.

J is TRBJ2-5 and V is TRBV27; either TRBD1 or TRBD2 may fit D (5 bases each). Germline CDR1 MNHEY, CDR2 SMNVEV (reference sequence). V was clipped by 6 bases and J by 4 bases, with 18 bases between them. The CDR3 loop spans 15 amino acids. CDR3 protein: CASSPLTWDRETQYF. The CDR3 DNA follows: TGTGCCAGCAGCCCCTTGACTTGGGACCGAGAGACCCAGTACTTC.

This chain links TRBV6-5 with TRBJ2-3, with a weak D call TRBD1 (5 bases). The germline gives CDR1 MNHEY, CDR2 SVGAGI. The CDR3 contains 14 residues. The germline V and J ends were trimmed by 4 bases and 4 bases, with 12 bases remaining between them. The CDR3 reads CASSWTSPPDTQYF. The CDR3 nucleotides are TGTGCCAGCAGTTGGACAAGCCCCCCAGATACGCAGTATTTT.

The V gene is TRBV12-3 or TRBV12-4, the J gene TRBJ1-4, with D possibly matching TRBD1 (5 bases). V shed 7 bases and J shed 8 bases, with 11 bases lying between them. This CDR3 contains 12 residues. The CDR3 region has the DNA TGTGCCAGCACTCAGGGCGGAGAAAAACTGTTTTTT. Its translation: CASTQGGEKLFF.

The CDR3 region is CASSAQWDRGFVQFF. CDR3 in DNA: TGTGCCAGCAGCGCCCAGTGGGACAGGGGTTTTGTGCAGTTCTTC. The rearrangement uses TRBV9 and TRBJ2-1; 10 bases align to TRBD1. Germline V gives CDR1 SGDLS, CDR2 YYNGEE. This CDR3 has 15 amino acids. Trimming at V came to 3 bases and at J to 12 bases, leaving 12 bases not matched to a gene.